The rows below give T cell receptor beta chains drawn from one sample of a study of beta chain features in type 1 diabetes. Repertoires were generated with immunoSEQ multiplex PCR, while TCRdb's copy carries only in-frame clones and drops some. The data contain 860,000 or so clones, around a sixth of them singletons. The sample taken for sequencing was naive CD4+ T cells from blood. These TCRs come from a woman younger than 30 in good health. Each CDR3 is given without its conserved first and last residue. The D gene is left open where the match is weak.

d_call	j_call	v_call	cdr3_aa
NA	TRBJ2-5	TRBV6-6	AISTDSRETQY
TRBD2	TRBJ2-1	TRBV5-1	ASSLVLAGAYNEQF
TRBD1	TRBJ1-1	TRBV5-6	ASSLGDRVNTEAF
NA	TRBJ1-1	TRBV4-2	ASSQPDGNTEAF
TRBD2	TRBJ2-4	TRBV4-3	ASSQDFSGRAFNIQY
TRBD2	TRBJ2-2	TRBV5-1	ASSVSTSGLAGELF
NA	TRBJ2-2	TRBV4-2	ASTTSWGNTGELF
TRBD2	TRBJ2-7	TRBV7-8	ASSPAGLAGSSQY
TRBD1	TRBJ1-5	TRBV6-5	ATREGANQPQH
TRBD1	TRBJ2-1	TRBV28	ASSAPGQTTNEQF
NA	TRBJ1-4	TRBV25-1	ASSIGGREKLF
NA	TRBJ2-1	TRBV28	ASSQPGVRGQF
TRBD1	TRBJ1-5	TRBV19	ASSTPGQGTFSNQPQH
TRBD2	NA	TRBV6-6	ASSPGGSYEQY
TRBD2	TRBJ2-3	TRBV9	ASSSGAGGGTQY
TRBD1	TRBJ2-5	TRBV5-1	ASSRTGDQETQY
NA	TRBJ2-3	TRBV21-1	AKTGVRSTDTQY
TRBD1	TRBJ2-1	TRBV25-1	ASSELKTGGDEQF
NA	TRBJ2-3	TRBV4-3	ASSPKRGARPGDTQY
NA	TRBJ1-2	TRBV2	ARAGARGYT
NA	TRBJ2-7	TRBV5-1	ASSLMGMDEQY
TRBD1	TRBJ1-2	TRBV28	ASRLGTGFRGYT
TRBD1	TRBJ1-3	TRBV6-6	ASSYSTGMGNTIY
TRBD2	TRBJ2-3	TRBV19	ASSRTSGRARGPDTQY
NA	TRBJ2-4	TRBV18	ASSPRSENIQY
NA	TRBJ1-2	TRBV6-1	ASSDGNYGYT
NA	TRBJ2-3	TRBV4-3	ASSPDSYTDTQY
NA	TRBJ2-7	TRBV15	ATSRGQLAYEQY
TRBD2	TRBJ2-5	TRBV4-3	ASSQSSGSKRETQY
TRBD2	TRBJ2-3	TRBV27	ASSSAGVPDTQY